The sequence of this TCR beta chain was determined in a study of blood T cell repertoires in COVID-19. About the study: Samples of COVID-19 (acute and convalescent) were obtained from the United States, Italy and Spain. Sample material is recorded as cDNA or gDNA derived from T cells, B-cell-depleted T cells, or PBMCs.

CDR3 length: 15 amino acids. Germline CDR1 MDHEN, CDR2 SYDVKM. Trimming pared 5 bases from V and 1 base from J, leaving 14 bases between. Libraries were prepared by immunoSEQ multiplex PCR; TCRdb keeps only in-frame clonotypes and omits some of them. The data contain about 54,000 clones, roughly nine tenths of them singletons. The TCR sequence derives from a woman aged 55-69 years with active or convalescent COVID-19. The sequenced sample was peripheral blood. This sequence joins TRBV28 and TRBJ2-5; possible D gene TRBD1, 6 bases. This CDR3 reads CASSGNRGFQETQYF. In DNA form, the CDR3 reads TGTGCCAGCAGTGGCAATAGGGGGTTCCAAGAGACCCAGTACTTC.